Described below is a single T cell receptor beta chain sequence and its context. What it binds is unknown. Sequencing targeted TCR beta in blood CD8+ and CD4+ T cells. TEMRA cells were FACS-enriched, while CD8+ and CD4+ T cells were negatively isolated. Random hexamers were used to reverse transcribe 0.5 to 1 ug of RNA. immunoSEQ multiplex PCR amplified TCR beta CDR3 across 54 Vbeta, 13 Jbeta. TCRdb processed the immunoSEQ multiplex PCR reads anew with MiXCR; each CDR3 protein has one entry. The repertoire has approximately 200,000 distinct CDR3 sequences, 90% to 95% of them found once; the top ten carry about 0.15%. This sample was taken from a study of CD8 T cells in Susac syndrome. Study results and limitations: Individuals included in the TCR sequencing and HLA analysis were acknowledged by the study to be relatively few in number.

The germline V gene has CDR1 SGDLS and CDR2 YYNGEE. The V segment lost 3 bases and the J segment 4 bases; nucleotides outside the gene matches: 10. The length of the CDR3 is 17 residues. The source of this sequence is a human donor with multiple sclerosis. The material sequenced was CD8+ T cells from PBMCs. The chain joins TRBV9 to TRBJ2-2; 9 bases agree with TRBD1. CDR3 coding DNA: TGTGCCAGCAGCGCCTTACCGGGACAGGGTCCCACCGGGGAGCTGTTTTTT. It encodes CASSALPGQGPTGELFF.